Each of the 13 T cell receptor beta chains below was sequenced from the same sample in a study of immune heterogeneity within non-small cell lung tumors. As template, the study used bulk tumor genomic DNA at around 630 ng per sample. Several biopsies were collected from each primary tumor during surgery. They were spaced as far apart as possible within the tumor mass. It was patients with untreated, newly diagnosed non-small cell lung cancer who underwent curative surgery. Amplifying TCR beta CDR3 involved multiplex PCR carried out with 32 V and 13 J primers. In TCRdb, the multiplex PCR reads were re-called with MiXCR into one record per CDR3 protein. This sample carries 5,500 to 6,000 distinct CDR3 sequences, 18% of them seen once, and the ten largest clones take around 3.7%. Sequencing was carried out using lung tumor tissue. All receptors derive from a man in his forties with non-small cell lung cancer.

By share of the sample, this clonotype is medium-sized. J is TRBJ2-2 and V is TRBV7-6; D is unclear. The germline V gene encodes CDR1 SGHVS and CDR2 FNYEAQ. This CDR3 has 15 amino acids. The V gene lost 5 bases and the J gene lost 0 bases, with 10 bases spanning the gap. The CDR3 region has the DNA TGTGCCAGCAGCGTGGACGTCGCGAACACCGGGGAGCTGTTTTTT. This encodes CASSVDVANTGELFF.

Within the sample, this clonotype is medium-sized. The V and J genes are TRBV7-9 and TRBJ1-3, with no clear D. V gave up 4 bases and J gave up 4 bases, with 5 bases separating them. Germline V gene lookup returns CDR1 SEHNR and CDR2 FQNEAQ (reference sequence). The CDR3 has 12 residues. The CDR3 loop reads CASSSGGNTIYF. CDR3 DNA sequence: TGTGCCAGCAGCTCTGGGGGAAACACCATATATTTT.

Judged by abundance, this clonotype is medium-sized. The chain links TRBV20-1 to TRBJ1-5; D is unresolved. This CDR3 comprises 14 residues. Trimming removed 5 bases at V and 3 bases at J, with 14 bases between. The germline V gene has CDR1 DFQATT and CDR2 SNEGSKA (reference sequence). CDR3 coding DNA: TGCAGTGCTGCACCCCGGGCCTCCAATCAGCCCCAGCATTTT. This encodes CSAAPRASNQPQHF.

By proportion, this clonotype is medium-sized (0.01 to 0.1%). The rearrangement joins TRBV12-3 or TRBV12-4 to TRBJ2-7, with 7 bases lining up with TRBD1. J lost 1 base, V lost 4 bases, and 10 bases had no gene match. The CDR3 loop spans 16 amino acids. This CDR3 reads CASSSEQGCGSYEQYF. CDR3 DNA sequence: TGTGCCAGCAGTTCGGAACAGGGGTGTGGGTCCTACGAGCAGTACTTC.

The chain combines TRBV14 with TRBJ2-3; TRBD2 might be the D (5 bases). Germline CDR1 SGHDN, CDR2 FVKESK. The V gene lost 1 base and the J gene lost 8 bases, with 10 bases spanning the gap. This CDR3 region has 13 residues. In DNA form, the CDR3 reads TGTGCCAGCAGCCAAGTCTTTCGGGGTACGCAGTATTTT. Amino acids: CASSQVFRGTQYF.

Comments on this clonotype: A much larger clone differs by one base, so this may be a read error. The chain carries TRBV4-2 and TRBJ1-2; D gene uncertain. Between the trimmed V and J ends, which lost 6 bases and 10 bases, there was a span of 18 bases. The CDR3 is 13 residues long. Germline V CDR1 and CDR2: LGHNA, YNFKEQ. The CDR3 reads CASRQQMADSYTF. In nucleotides, the CDR3 is TGTGCCAGCAGACAACAAATGGCGGATTCCTACACCTTC.

Turning to this clonotype: A read error is possible here, since a much larger clone lies one base away. The CDR3 DNA reads TGTGCCAGCAGCTCAGACATGAGATTCATGAACACTGAAGCTTTCTTT. Residues: CASSSDMRFMNTEAFF. This chain links TRBV7-9 with TRBJ1-1; D not resolved. Germline CDR1 and CDR2: SEHNR and FQNEAQ (reference sequence). With 4 bases removed from V and 0 bases from J, the gap between germline ends came to 15 bases. The CDR3 is 16 residues long. Looking up the rest from reference TRBV7-9 and TRBJ1-1 gives the full variable domain: DTGVSQNPRHKITKRGQNVTFRCDPISEHNRLYWYRQTLGQGPEFLTYFQNEAQLEKSRLLSDRFSAERPKGSFSTLEIQRTEQGDSAMYLCASSSDMRFMNTEAFFGQGTRLTVV.

This clonotype occurred a few times. The CDR3 DNA is TGTGCCAGTAGTATCCCTTGGACTAGTGGCGGGACAGATACGCAGTATTTT. Its protein product is CASSIPWTSGGTDTQYF. The rearrangement links TRBV19 to TRBJ2-3, with TRBD2 identical over 7 bases. J lost 3 bases, V lost 3 bases, and 12 bases had no gene match. CDR3 length: 17 amino acids. Germline V gene lookup returns CDR1 LNHDA and CDR2 SQIVND (reference sequence). The full variable domain, rest sourced from reference TRBV19 and TRBJ2-3, is DGGITQSPKYLFRKEGQNVTLSCEQNLNHDAMYWYRQDPGQGLRLIYYSQIVNDFQKGDIAEGYSVSREKKESFPLTVTSAQKNPTAFYLCASSIPWTSGGTDTQYFGPGTRLTVL.

The J gene is TRBJ2-5, the V gene TRBV27; TRBD2 matches 9 bases. Germline V gives CDR1 MNHEY, CDR2 SMNVEV (reference sequence). This CDR3 is 15 amino acids long. Losses at the gene ends were 3 bases for V and 6 bases for J; bases not matched to a gene: 8. CDR3 nucleotides: TGTGCCAGCAGTTTTGGCGGGGGGGGGGTCCAGACCCAGTACTTC. Translation gives CASSFGGGGVQTQYF.

By sample fraction, this clonotype is medium-sized. The chain is built from TRBV6-1 and TRBJ1-2, with D perhaps matching TRBD1 (5 bases). The CDR3 is 13 amino acids. V shed 6 bases and J shed 3 bases, with 11 bases lying between them. In germline, CDR1 is MNHNS, CDR2 SASEGT. CDR3 sequence (DNA): TGTGCCAGCAGCGTCGGGGCGGACTATGGCTACACCTTC. It specifies CASSVGADYGYTF.

In this sample, this clonotype is medium-sized. The gene calls are TRBV3-1 and TRBJ1-2; possible D gene TRBD1, 6 bases. CDR3 length: 16 amino acids. Trimming stripped 5 bases from V and 0 bases from J, with 16 bases between. Germline lookup yields CDR1 LGHDT and CDR2 YNNKEL (reference sequence). CDR3 bases: TGTGCCAGCAGCTCGGGGGGCGGCGAAGCTAACTATGGCTACACCTTC. This gives the protein CASSSGGGEANYGYTF. Variable domain in full (rest from reference TRBV3-1 and TRBJ1-2): DTAVSQTPKYLVTQMGNDKSIKCEQNLGHDTMYWYKQDSKKFLKIMFSYNNKELIINETVPNRFSPKSPDKAHLNLHINSLELGDSAVYFCASSSGGGEANYGYTFGSGTRLTVV.

This clonotype turned up a few times. This CDR3 reads CASKPWRASQGPEAFF. The CDR3 DNA is TGTGCCAGCAAACCCTGGCGGGCCTCCCAAGGGCCTGAAGCTTTCTTT. The V call is TRBV9, the J call TRBJ1-1; no reliable D call. This CDR3 has 16 residues. The germline gives CDR1 SGDLS, CDR2 YYNGEE. Trimming pared 6 bases from V and 6 bases from J, leaving 24 bases between.

Worth noting for this clonotype: Since a much larger clone is just one base distant, this may be a read error. V usage is TRBV5-1 and J usage is TRBJ1-1; tentatively, D is TRBD1 (5 bases). CDR1 is SGHRS, CDR2 YFSETQ, per germline. The CDR3 spans 16 residues. The CDR3 loop reads CAISFWGVDMTTEAFF. CDR3 sequence (DNA): TGCGCCATCAGCTTTTGGGGGGTGGATATGACCACTGAAGCTTTCTTT.